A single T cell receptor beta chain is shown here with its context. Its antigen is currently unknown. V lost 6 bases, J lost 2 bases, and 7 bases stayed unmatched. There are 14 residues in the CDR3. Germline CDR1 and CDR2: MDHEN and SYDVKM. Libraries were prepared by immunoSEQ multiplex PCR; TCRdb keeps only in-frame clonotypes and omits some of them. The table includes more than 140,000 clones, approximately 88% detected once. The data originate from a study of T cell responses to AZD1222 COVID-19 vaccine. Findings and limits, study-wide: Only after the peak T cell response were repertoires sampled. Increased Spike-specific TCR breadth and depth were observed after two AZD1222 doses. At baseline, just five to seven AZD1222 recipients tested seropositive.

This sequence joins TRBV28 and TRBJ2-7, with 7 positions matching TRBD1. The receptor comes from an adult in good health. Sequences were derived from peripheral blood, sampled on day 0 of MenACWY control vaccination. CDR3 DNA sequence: TGTGCCAGCAGCCCTAGGGGGCTTGCCTACGAGCAGTACTTC. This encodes CASSPRGLAYEQYF.